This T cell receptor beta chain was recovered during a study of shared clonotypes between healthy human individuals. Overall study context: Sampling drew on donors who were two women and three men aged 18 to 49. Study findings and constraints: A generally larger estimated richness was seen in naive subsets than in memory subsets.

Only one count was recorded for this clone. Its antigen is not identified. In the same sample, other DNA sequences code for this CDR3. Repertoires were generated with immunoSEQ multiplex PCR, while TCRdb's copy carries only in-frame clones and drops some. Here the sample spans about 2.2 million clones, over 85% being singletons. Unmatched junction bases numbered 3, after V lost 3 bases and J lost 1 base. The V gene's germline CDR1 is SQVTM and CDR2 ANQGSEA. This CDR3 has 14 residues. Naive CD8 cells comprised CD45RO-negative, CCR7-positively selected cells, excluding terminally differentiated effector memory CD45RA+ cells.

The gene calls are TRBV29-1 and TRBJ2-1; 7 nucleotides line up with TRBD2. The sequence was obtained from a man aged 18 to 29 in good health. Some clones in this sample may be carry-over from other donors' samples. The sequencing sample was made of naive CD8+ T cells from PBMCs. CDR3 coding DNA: TGCAGCGTTGACGGCGGGAGTTCCTACAATGAGCAGTTCTTC. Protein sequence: CSVDGGSSYNEQFF.